The 19 T cell receptor beta chains listed next were all sequenced from one sample in a study of T cell repertoires in cytomegalovirus infection. Each CDR3 protein is one row after TCRdb ran MiXCR on the reads. The sample holds about 76,000 distinct CDR3 sequences, around 3.5% seen once. The sequencing input was PBMCs. Source of these receptors: a human donor in good health (CMV status not recorded). Some clones in this sample may be carry-over from other donors' samples.

This clonotype was seen at least ten times. The chain carries TRBV4-1 and TRBJ1-5; 7 bases align to TRBD1. Trimming took 2 bases from V and 8 from J; bases not matched to a gene: 3. The CDR3 length is 13 residues. CDR1 and CDR2 from the germline V gene are MGHRA and YSYEKL. CDR3 bases: TGCGCCAGCAGCCAACAGGGGGTTGAGCCCCAGCATTTT. As protein: CASSQQGVEPQHF.

This clonotype was seen at least ten times. The rearrangement joins TRBV2 to TRBJ2-7; 8 bases are a match to TRBD1. The CDR3 spans 11 residues. Trimming took 11 bases from V and 3 from J; bases not matched to a gene: 3. Germline values: CDR1 SNHLY, CDR2 FYNNEI. DNA of the CDR3: TGTGCCGGCGGACAGGGCTACGAGCAGTACTTC. Amino acid sequence: CAGGQGYEQYF.

This clonotype showed up many times. This chain connects TRBV19 to TRBJ2-1, with D unclear. CDR1 LNHDA and CDR2 SQIVND come from the germline V gene (reference sequence). V lost 3 bases to trimming and J lost 4 bases, with 13 bases between them. The CDR3 sequence is 15 residues long. CDR3 nucleotides: TGTGCCAGTAGTATCATAGTCAGTTCGTACAATGAGCAGTTCTTC. It encodes CASSIIVSSYNEQFF.

There are many counts of this clonotype. The genes are TRBV12-3 or TRBV12-4 and TRBJ2-5; TRBD1 might be the D (6 bases). Deletions cut 6 bases from V and 0 bases from J, with 11 bases between. CDR3 size: 14 residues. In DNA, the CDR3 is TGTGCCAGCAGGCAACGGGACAACCAAGAGACCCAGTACTTC. This translates into CASRQRDNQETQYF.

The sample holds many counts of this clonotype. The V and J genes are TRBV7-2 and TRBJ2-1; 10 bases are shared with TRBD2. The CDR3 totals 14 residues. Germline V gene data show CDR1 as SGHTA and CDR2 as FQGNSA. The V and J ends lost 5 bases and 7 bases, in that order; junction bases with no gene match: 5. CDR3 DNA sequence: TGTGCCAGCAGCCCAGCGGGGGGGAGAAATGAGCAGTTCTTC. Protein: CASSPAGGRNEQFF.

There are many counts of this clonotype. This sequence joins TRBV6-6 and TRBJ2-4; D not certain. The CDR3 runs to 15 residues. CDR1 is MNHNY, CDR2 SVGAGI, per germline (reference sequence). Trimming took off 4 bases at V and 5 bases at J, with 15 bases between the two ends. As DNA, the CDR3 is TGTGCCAGCAGTTTACCGTCTGGGCAGGAAAACATTCAGTACTTC. It translates to CASSLPSGQENIQYF.

There are many counts of this clonotype. V gene TRBV7-2 combines with J gene TRBJ2-1; D uncertain. The V gene lost 1 base and the J gene lost 7 bases, with 5 bases spanning the gap. The CDR3 is made up of 12 amino acids. CDR1 and CDR2 from the germline V gene are SGHTA and FQGNSA. CDR3 sequence: CASSLERNEQFF. In nucleotides, the CDR3 is TGTGCCAGCAGCTTAGAAAGGAATGAGCAGTTCTTC.

This clonotype was counted many times. V usage is TRBV10-3 and J usage is TRBJ1-6; D remains ambiguous. Germline loops: CDR1 ENHRY, CDR2 SYGVKD. The CDR3 sequence is 13 residues long. Trimming pared 0 bases from V and 7 bases from J, leaving 4 bases between. CDR3 loop: CAISESPNSPLHF. In DNA form, the CDR3 reads TGTGCCATCAGTGAGTCTCCGAATTCACCCCTCCACTTT.

The rearrangement links TRBV28 to TRBJ1-5; 7 bases match TRBD1. Trimming removed 3 bases from V and 8 bases from J; junction bases left unmatched: 10. CDR1 is MDHEN, CDR2 SYDVKM, per germline. The CDR3 loop spans 15 amino acids. The CDR3 region has the DNA TGTGCCAGCAGTTTTGCGTCGACAGGGCAAAAGCCCCAGCATTTT. Translation: CASSFASTGQKPQHF.

This clonotype was observed at least ten times. This rearrangement joins TRBV7-2 to TRBJ1-5; a weak D match, TRBD1 (5 bases). The CDR3 is 14 residues long. V was shortened by 2 bases and J by 6 bases, with 11 bases between the two germline ends. Germline lookup yields CDR1 SGHTA and CDR2 FQGNSA. This CDR3 is CASSLRRGSQPQHF. In DNA form, the CDR3 reads TGTGCCAGCAGCTTAAGGAGGGGATCTCAGCCCCAGCATTTT.

About this clonotype itself: This may arise from a read error, as a much more abundant clone is one base away. As the CDR3 is not closed by the conserved phenylalanine or tryptophan, this likely results from a read error. J is TRBJ2-1 and V is TRBV15; D unresolved. V lost 8 bases and J 5 bases, leaving 19 bases between the germline ends. CDR1 and CDR2 (germline): LNHNV, YYDKDF (reference sequence). The CDR3 runs 15 residues. CDR3 amino acids: CATRSGDTWHNEQFS. CDR3 DNA sequence: TGTGCCACCCGCTCCGGCGATACTTGGCACAATGAGCAGTTCTCC.

The table lists this clonotype with many counts. The chain recombines TRBV7-8 with TRBJ1-1; TRBD1 might be the D (6 bases). V dropped 0 bases and J dropped 9 bases, with 8 bases sitting between them. The CDR3 is 12 amino acids. Germline lookup yields CDR1 SGHVS and CDR2 FQNEAQ. CDR3 nucleotide sequence: TGTGCCAGCAGCTTAGCCAGGGACAAAGCTTTCTTT. This gives the protein CASSLARDKAFF.

This clonotype showed up many times. This sequence joins TRBV18 and TRBJ1-6; 8 bases match TRBD1. CDR3 length: 15 residues. The V segment lost 3 bases and the J segment 5 bases; nucleotides outside the gene matches: 3. Germline V gene data show CDR1 as KGHSH and CDR2 as LQKENI. The CDR3 loop reads CASSPLGQDNSPLHF. The DNA of the CDR3 is TGTGCCAGCTCACCGTTGGGACAGGATAATTCACCCCTCCACTTT. Full variable domain (outside the CDR3, taken from reference TRBV18 and TRBJ1-6): NAGVMQNPRHLVRRRGQEARLRCSPMKGHSHVYWYRQLPEEGLKFMVYLQKENIIDESGMPKERFSAEFPKEGPSILRIQQVVRGDSAAYFCASSPLGQDNSPLHFGNGTRLTVT.

This clonotype was seen many times. The chain couples TRBV4-3 to TRBJ1-2; no reliable D call. Germline V gives CDR1 LGHNA, CDR2 YSLEER. This CDR3 contains 15 residues. V was trimmed by 1 base and J by 2 bases, leaving 11 bases between them. CDR3: CASSQVSQENYGYTF. Here the CDR3 DNA reads TGCGCCAGCAGCCAAGTGAGCCAGGAAAACTATGGCTACACCTTC.

This clonotype was seen at least ten times. The chain is built from TRBV7-2 and TRBJ1-6; D ambiguous. Per the germline V gene, CDR1 is SGHTA and CDR2 is FQGNSA. There are 13 residues in the CDR3. V lost 4 bases, J lost 10 bases, and 11 bases lay in between. The CDR3 DNA reads as TGTGCCAGCAGCTCCTTTGAGTTGTCACCCCTCCACTTT. Translation gives CASSSFELSPLHF.

Only a few counts were recorded for this clonotype. This chain links TRBV7-9 with TRBJ2-3; D is unresolved. The V gene lost 5 bases and the J gene lost 6 bases, with 9 bases spanning the gap. Germline assignment: CDR1 SEHNR and CDR2 FQNEAQ (reference sequence). The CDR3 length is 12 residues. CDR3 nucleotide sequence: TGTGCCAGCAGCGATACGTGGGATACGCAGTATTTT. As protein: CASSDTWDTQYF.

Ten or more counts support this clonotype. Compared with germline, one end of the junction differs, possibly owing to a read error. The chain recombines TRBV20-1 with TRBJ1-5, with 8 positions matching TRBD1. Germline-derived CDR1 and CDR2 are DFQATT and SNEGSKA (reference sequence). The CDR3 contains 15 residues. CDR3 protein: CSARDGQGRGYPQHF. In DNA, the CDR3 is TGCAGTGCCAGAGATGGACAGGGACGAGGGTATCCCCAGCATTTT.

This clonotype came up many times. The chain combines TRBV5-4 with TRBJ2-3; maybe TRBD2 (7 bases). Germline V gene sequence: CDR1 SGHNT, CDR2 YYREEE (reference sequence). There are 15 residues in the CDR3. V was clipped by 5 bases and J by 0 bases, with 13 bases between them. Written as DNA, the CDR3 is TGTGCCAGCAGAACGGCGGGGGCCAGCACAGATACGCAGTATTTT. It yields the protein CASRTAGASTDTQYF. The full variable domain, its missing parts supplied by reference TRBV5-4 and TRBJ2-3, is ETGVTQSPTHLIKTRGQQVTLRCSSQSGHNTVSWYQQALGQGPQFIFQYYREEENGRGNFPPRFSGLQFPNYSSELNVNALELDDSALYLCASRTAGASTDTQYFGPGTRLTVL.

This clonotype was counted ten times or more. V is TRBV28 and J is TRBJ2-1; no reliable D call. CDR1 is MDHEN, CDR2 SYDVKM, per germline. The CDR3 is 14 residues long. Trimming took off 7 bases at V and 0 bases at J, with 10 bases between the two ends. The CDR3 is CASTSSSSYNEQFF. As DNA, the CDR3 is TGTGCCAGCACCTCCTCGAGCTCCTACAATGAGCAGTTCTTC.